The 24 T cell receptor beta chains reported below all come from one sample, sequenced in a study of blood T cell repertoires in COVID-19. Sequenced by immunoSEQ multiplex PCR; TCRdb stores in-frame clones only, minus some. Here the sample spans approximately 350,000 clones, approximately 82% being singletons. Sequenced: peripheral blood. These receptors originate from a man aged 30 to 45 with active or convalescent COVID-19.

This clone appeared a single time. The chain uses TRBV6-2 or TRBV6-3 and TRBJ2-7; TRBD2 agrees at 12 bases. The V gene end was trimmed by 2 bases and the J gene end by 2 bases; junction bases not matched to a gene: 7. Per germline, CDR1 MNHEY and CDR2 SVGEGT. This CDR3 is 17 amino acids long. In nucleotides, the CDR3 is TGTGCCAGCAGTTACCCCTCGACTAGCGGGAGACCCTACGAGCAGTACTTC. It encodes CASSYPSTSGRPYEQYF.

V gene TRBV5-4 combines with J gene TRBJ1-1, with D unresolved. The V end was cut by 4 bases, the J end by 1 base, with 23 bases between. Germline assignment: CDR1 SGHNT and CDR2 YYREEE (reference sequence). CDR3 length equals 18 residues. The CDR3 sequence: CASSPLLFMQTENTEAFF. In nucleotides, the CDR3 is TGTGCCAGCAGCCCGCTACTGTTCATGCAGACTGAGAACACTGAAGCTTTCTTT.

CDR3 in amino acids: CASSKIPRDREGEGEKLFF. Written as DNA, the CDR3 is TGTGCCAGCAGCAAGATCCCTCGGGACAGGGAGGGGGAAGGGGAAAAACTGTTTTTT. The chain links TRBV21-1 to TRBJ1-4; the table's D gene call, TRBD1, was not cross checked with the DNA. TRBV21-1 is reported as a pseudogene. There are 19 residues in the CDR3.

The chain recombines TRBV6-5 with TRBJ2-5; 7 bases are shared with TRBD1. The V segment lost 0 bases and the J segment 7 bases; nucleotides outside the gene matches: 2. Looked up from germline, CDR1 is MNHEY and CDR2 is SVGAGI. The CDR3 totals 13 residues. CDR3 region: CASSYSGGGTQYF. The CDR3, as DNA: TGTGCCAGCAGTTACTCAGGGGGCGGGACCCAGTACTTC.

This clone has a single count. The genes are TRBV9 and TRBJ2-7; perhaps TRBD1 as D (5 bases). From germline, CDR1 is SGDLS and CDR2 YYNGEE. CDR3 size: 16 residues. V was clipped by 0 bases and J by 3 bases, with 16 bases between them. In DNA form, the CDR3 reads TGTGCCAGCAGCGTAGATCCCCAGGGTCGGAACTACGAGCAGTACTTC. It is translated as CASSVDPQGRNYEQYF.

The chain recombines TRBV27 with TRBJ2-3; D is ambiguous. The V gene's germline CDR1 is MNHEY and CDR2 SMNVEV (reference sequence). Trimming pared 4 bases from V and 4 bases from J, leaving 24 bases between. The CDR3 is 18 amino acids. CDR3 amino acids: CASSSLLPGGPGSDTQYF. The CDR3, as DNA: TGTGCCAGCAGTTCCCTCCTCCCGGGTGGTCCTGGCTCAGATACGCAGTATTTT.

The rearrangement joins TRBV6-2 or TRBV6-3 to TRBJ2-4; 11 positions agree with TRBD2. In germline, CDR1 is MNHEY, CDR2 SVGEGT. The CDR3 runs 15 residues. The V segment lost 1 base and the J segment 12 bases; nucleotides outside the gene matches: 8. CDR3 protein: CASSYWTSGSDRQYF. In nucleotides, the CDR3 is TGTGCCAGCAGTTACTGGACTAGCGGGTCGGACCGTCAGTACTTC.

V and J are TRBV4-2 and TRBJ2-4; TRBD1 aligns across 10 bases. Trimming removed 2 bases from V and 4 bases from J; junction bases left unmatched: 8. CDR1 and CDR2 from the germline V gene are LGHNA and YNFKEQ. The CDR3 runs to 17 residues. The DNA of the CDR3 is TGTGCCAGCAGCCAACCCTGGGGACAGGGGAAAAAAAACATTCAGTACTTC. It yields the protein CASSQPWGQGKKNIQYF.

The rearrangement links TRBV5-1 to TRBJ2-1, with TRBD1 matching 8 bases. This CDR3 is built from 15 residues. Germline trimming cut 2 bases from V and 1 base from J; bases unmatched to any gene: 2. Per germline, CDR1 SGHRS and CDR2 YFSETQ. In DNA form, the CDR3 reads TGCGCCAGCAGCTTACAGGGGGTTTCCTACAATGAGCAGTTCTTC. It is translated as CASSLQGVSYNEQFF.

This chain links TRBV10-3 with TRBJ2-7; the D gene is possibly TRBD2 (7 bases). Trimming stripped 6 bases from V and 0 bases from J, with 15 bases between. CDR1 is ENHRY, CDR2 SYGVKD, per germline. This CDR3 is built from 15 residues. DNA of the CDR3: TGTGCCATCAGGGGAGGGGGGGGGAGCTCCTACGAGCAGTACTTC. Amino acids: CAIRGGGGSSYEQYF.

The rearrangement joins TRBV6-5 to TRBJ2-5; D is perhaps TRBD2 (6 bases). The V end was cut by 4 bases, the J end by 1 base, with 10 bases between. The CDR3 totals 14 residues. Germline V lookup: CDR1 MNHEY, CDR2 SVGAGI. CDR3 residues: CASSLGGGQETQYF. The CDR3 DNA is TGTGCCAGCAGTTTGGGGGGAGGCCAAGAGACCCAGTACTTC.

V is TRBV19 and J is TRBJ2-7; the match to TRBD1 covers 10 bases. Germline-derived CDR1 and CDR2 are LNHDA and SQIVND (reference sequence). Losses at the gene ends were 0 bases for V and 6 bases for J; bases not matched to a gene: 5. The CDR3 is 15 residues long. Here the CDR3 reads CASSIDGTGAGEQYF. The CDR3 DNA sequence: TGTGCCAGTAGTATAGACGGGACAGGGGCCGGCGAGCAGTACTTC. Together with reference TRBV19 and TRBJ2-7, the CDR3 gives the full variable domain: DGGITQSPKYLFRKEGQNVTLSCEQNLNHDAMYWYRQDPGQGLRLIYYSQIVNDFQKGDIAEGYSVSREKKESFPLTVTSAQKNPTAFYLCASSIDGTGAGEQYFGPGTRLTVT.

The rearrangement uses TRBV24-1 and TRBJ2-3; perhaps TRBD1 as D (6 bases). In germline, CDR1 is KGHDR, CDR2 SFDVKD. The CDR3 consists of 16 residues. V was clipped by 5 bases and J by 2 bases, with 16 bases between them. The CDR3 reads CATSVRQGSSTDTQYF. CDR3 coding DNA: TGTGCCACCAGTGTTCGGCAGGGGAGCTCCACAGATACGCAGTATTTT.

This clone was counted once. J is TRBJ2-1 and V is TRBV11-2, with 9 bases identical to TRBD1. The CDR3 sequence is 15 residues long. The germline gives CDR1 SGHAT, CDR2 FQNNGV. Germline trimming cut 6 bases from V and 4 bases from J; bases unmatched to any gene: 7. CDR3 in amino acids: CASRSGQGMYNEQFF. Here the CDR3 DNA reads TGTGCCAGCAGATCGGGACAGGGAATGTACAATGAGCAGTTCTTC.

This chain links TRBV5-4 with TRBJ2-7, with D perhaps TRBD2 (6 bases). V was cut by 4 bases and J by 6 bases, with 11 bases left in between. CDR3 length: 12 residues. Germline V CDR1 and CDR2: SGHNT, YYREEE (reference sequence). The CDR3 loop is CASSEGAGEQYF. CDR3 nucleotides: TGTGCCAGCAGCGAGGGAGCGGGCGAGCAGTACTTC. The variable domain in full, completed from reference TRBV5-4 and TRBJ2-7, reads ETGVTQSPTHLIKTRGQQVTLRCSSQSGHNTVSWYQQALGQGPQFIFQYYREEENGRGNFPPRFSGLQFPNYSSELNVNALELDDSALYLCASSEGAGEQYFGPGTRLTVT.

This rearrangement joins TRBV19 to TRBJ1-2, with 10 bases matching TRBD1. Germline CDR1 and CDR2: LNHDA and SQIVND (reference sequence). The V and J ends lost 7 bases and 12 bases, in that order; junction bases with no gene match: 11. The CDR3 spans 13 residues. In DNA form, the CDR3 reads TGTGCCAGTACCCCCGGGACAGGGGCAGCTGACACCTTC. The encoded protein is CASTPGTGAADTF.

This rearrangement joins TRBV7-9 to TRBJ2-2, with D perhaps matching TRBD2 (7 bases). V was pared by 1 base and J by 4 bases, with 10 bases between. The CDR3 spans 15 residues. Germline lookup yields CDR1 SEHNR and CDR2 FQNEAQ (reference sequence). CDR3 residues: CASSLGGGVTGELFF. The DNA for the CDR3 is TGTGCCAGCAGCTTAGGCGGGGGCGTCACCGGGGAGCTGTTTTTT. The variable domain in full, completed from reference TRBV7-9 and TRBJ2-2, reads DTGVSQNPRHKITKRGQNVTFRCDPISEHNRLYWYRQTLGQGPEFLTYFQNEAQLEKSRLLSDRFSAERPKGSFSTLEIQRTEQGDSAMYLCASSLGGGVTGELFFGEGSRLTVL.

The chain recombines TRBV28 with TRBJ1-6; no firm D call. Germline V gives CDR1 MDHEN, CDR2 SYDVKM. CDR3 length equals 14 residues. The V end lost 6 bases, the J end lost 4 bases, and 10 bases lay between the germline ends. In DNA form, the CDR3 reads TGTGCCAGCAGGGAGGCGCCGTATAATTCACCCCTCCACTTT. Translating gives CASREAPYNSPLHF.

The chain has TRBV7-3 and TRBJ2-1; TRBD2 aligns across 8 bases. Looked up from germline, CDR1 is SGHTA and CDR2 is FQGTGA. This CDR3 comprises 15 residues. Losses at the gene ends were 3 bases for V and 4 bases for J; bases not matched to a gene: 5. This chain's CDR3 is CASSLYSGGYNEQFF. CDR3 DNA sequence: TGTGCCAGCAGCTTGTACTCGGGAGGGTACAATGAGCAGTTCTTC. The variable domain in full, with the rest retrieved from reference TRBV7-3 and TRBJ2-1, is GAGVSQTPSNKVTEKGKYVELRCDPISGHTALYWYRQSLGQGPEFLIYFQGTGAADDSGLPNDRFFAVRPEGSVSTLKIQRTERGDSAVYLCASSLYSGGYNEQFFGPGTRLTVL.

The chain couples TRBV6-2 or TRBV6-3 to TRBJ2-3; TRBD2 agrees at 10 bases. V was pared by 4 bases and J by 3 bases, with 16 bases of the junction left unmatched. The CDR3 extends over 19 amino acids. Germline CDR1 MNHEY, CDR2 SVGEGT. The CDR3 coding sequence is TGTGCCAGCAGTTCGAGTATCCCAGCGGGGGGGCCGGGGACAGATACGCAGTATTTT. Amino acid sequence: CASSSSIPAGGPGTDTQYF.

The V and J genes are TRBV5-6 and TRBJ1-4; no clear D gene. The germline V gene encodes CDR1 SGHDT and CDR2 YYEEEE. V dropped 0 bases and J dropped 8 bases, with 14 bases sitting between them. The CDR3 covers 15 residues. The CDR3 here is CASSLAQEGWEKLFF. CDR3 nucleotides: TGTGCCAGCAGCTTGGCCCAGGAGGGATGGGAAAAACTGTTTTTT.

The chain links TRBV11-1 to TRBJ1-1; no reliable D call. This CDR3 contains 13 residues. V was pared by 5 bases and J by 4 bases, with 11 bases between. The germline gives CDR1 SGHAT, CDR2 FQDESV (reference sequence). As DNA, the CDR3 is TGTGCCAGCAGCCCGCAAAGCCTCACTGAAGCTTTCTTT. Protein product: CASSPQSLTEAFF.

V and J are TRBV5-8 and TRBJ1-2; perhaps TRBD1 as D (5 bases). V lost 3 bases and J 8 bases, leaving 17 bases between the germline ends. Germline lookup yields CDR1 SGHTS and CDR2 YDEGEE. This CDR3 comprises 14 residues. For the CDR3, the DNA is TGTGCCAGCAGCTCCCGGGCCCTTCAGGGAGGCTACACCTTC. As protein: CASSSRALQGGYTF.

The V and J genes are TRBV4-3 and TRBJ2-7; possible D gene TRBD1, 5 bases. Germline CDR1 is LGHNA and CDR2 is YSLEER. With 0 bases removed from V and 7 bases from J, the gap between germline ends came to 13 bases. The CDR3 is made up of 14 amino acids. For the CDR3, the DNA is TGCGCCAGCAGCCAAGACAACAGGCTTGGGGAGCAGTACTTC. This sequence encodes CASSQDNRLGEQYF.